The present TCR beta chain was sequenced within a study of identical twins. A single record per CDR3 protein comes from TCRdb applying MiXCR to the 5' RACE reads. The sample has hundreds of thousands of distinct CDR3 sequences; approximately 6% are singletons. The CDR3 is made up of 13 amino acids. Trimming removed 5 bases from V and 2 bases from J, with 10 bases in between. Germline V gene lookup returns CDR1 MNHEY and CDR2 SVGEGT. This clonotype was recorded at least ten times. Its antigen is undetermined. Whole-study results and caveats: For zero-insertion analyses, partial confounding could come from invariant MAIT and iNKT cells.

The chain has TRBV6-2 or TRBV6-3 and TRBJ2-7; D remains unclear. The specimen sequenced was naive T cells sorted from blood. This TCR was sampled from a man aged 18-30 years in good health. The CDR3 sequence: CASSHRKTYEQYF. The CDR3 nucleotides are TGTGCCAGCAGTCATCGGAAGACCTACGAGCAGTACTTC.